A single sample gave rise to the 18 T cell receptor beta chains below, sequenced in a study of T cell responses to AZD1222 COVID-19 vaccine. Sequencing used immunoSEQ multiplex PCR; TCRdb keeps in-frame clones, though not all of them. The repertoire has tens of thousands of clones, just over 90% of them found once; the top ten carry 4.5%. The sequences come from peripheral blood, collected on day 0 of MenACWY control vaccination. The receptor source for this set is an adult in good health.

This sequence joins TRBV5-8 and TRBJ1-2; D is uncertain. CDR1 and CDR2 from the germline V gene are SGHTS and YDEGEE. CDR3 length: 12 residues. The V gene lost 2 bases and the J gene lost 5 bases, with 7 bases spanning the gap. The CDR3 loop reads CASSFLGYGYTF. The CDR3 DNA sequence: TGTGCCAGCAGCTTTTTAGGGTATGGCTACACCTTC.

This clone was detected a few times. The chain carries TRBV19 and TRBJ2-1, with D unresolved. Germline V lookup: CDR1 LNHDA, CDR2 SQIVND (reference sequence). CDR3 length: 13 residues. Trimming took 5 bases from V and 0 from J, leaving 5 bases between them. The CDR3 DNA follows: TGTGCCAGTAGTTGGGACTCCTACAATGAGCAGTTCTTC. Its protein is CASSWDSYNEQFF. Combining the CDR3 with reference TRBV19 and TRBJ2-1 gives the whole variable domain DGGITQSPKYLFRKEGQNVTLSCEQNLNHDAMYWYRQDPGQGLRLIYYSQIVNDFQKGDIAEGYSVSREKKESFPLTVTSAQKNPTAFYLCASSWDSYNEQFFGPGTRLTVL.

V and J are TRBV6-5 and TRBJ1-2, with D tentatively TRBD1 (5 bases). Germline V CDR1 and CDR2: MNHEY, SVGAGI. The V gene lost 6 bases and the J gene lost 4 bases, with 18 bases spanning the gap. This CDR3 has 15 amino acids. CDR3 region: CASRGGGDAFYGYTF. The CDR3, as DNA: TGTGCCAGCAGGGGGGGTGGTGATGCTTTCTATGGCTACACCTTC.

V is TRBV4-1 and J is TRBJ2-3; the D gene is possibly TRBD2 (5 bases). Germline assignment: CDR1 MGHRA and CDR2 YSYEKL. V lost 2 bases, J lost 8 bases, and 14 bases lay in between. There are 14 residues in the CDR3. The CDR3 DNA sequence: TGCGCCAGCAGCCAATCCTCCGAGGGTGGTACGCAGTATTTT. This gives the protein CASSQSSEGGTQYF.

The V call is TRBV5-1, the J call TRBJ1-5; D remains ambiguous. Trimming removed 0 bases at V and 7 bases at J, with 8 bases between. Germline V gives CDR1 SGHRS, CDR2 YFSETQ. This CDR3 region has 13 residues. CDR3 residues: CASSLAADQPQHF. In DNA, the CDR3 is TGCGCCAGCAGCTTGGCGGCGGACCAGCCCCAGCATTTT.

The J gene is TRBJ1-5, the V gene TRBV27, with no clear D. CDR1 and CDR2 (germline): MNHEY, SMNVEV (reference sequence). The CDR3 totals 9 residues. The CDR3 nucleotides are TGTGCGGCGGGCCAGCCCCAGCATTTT. Translation: CAAGQPQHF.

The genes are TRBV11-2 and TRBJ2-7; TRBD1 matches 9 bases. The CDR3 totals 13 residues. The junction had 5 bases not matched to a gene; V was cut back by 5 bases and J by 6 bases. The germline gives CDR1 SGHAT, CDR2 FQNNGV. CDR3 nucleotide sequence: TGTGCCAGCAGCCGGGACAGGGTGGGCGAGCAGTACTTC. Translation gives CASSRDRVGEQYF.

This clone has only one observation. The chain recombines TRBV6-1 with TRBJ2-3; 7 positions match TRBD2. The J segment lost 5 bases and the V segment lost 4 bases, leaving 0 bases of the junction unmatched. There are 12 residues in the CDR3. CDR1 and CDR2 from the germline V gene are MNHNS and SASEGT. DNA for the CDR3: TGTGCCAGCAGTGTAGCGGGAGATACGCAGTATTTT. As protein: CASSVAGDTQYF.

The chain recombines TRBV3-1 (or the pseudogene TRBV3-2) with TRBJ2-6; D not resolved. This CDR3 region has 19 residues. CDR1 and CDR2 (germline): LGHDT, YNNKEL (reference sequence). Trimming removed 1 base at V and 0 bases at J, with 16 bases between. CDR3 nucleotide sequence: TGTGCCAGCAGCCAAGTTTTTTCGGCAGCCCTCTCTGGGGCCAACGTCCTGACTTTC. Its translation is CASSQVFSAALSGANVLTF.

This chain uses TRBV29-1 with TRBJ1-1; D gene unclear. The CDR3 runs to 10 residues. V lost 4 bases and J 3 bases, leaving 3 bases between the germline ends. Per the germline V gene, CDR1 is SQVTM and CDR2 is ANQGSEA. The CDR3 spells CSVGDTEAFF. The CDR3 nucleotides are TGCAGCGTTGGGGACACTGAAGCTTTCTTT.

The chain is built from TRBV5-1 and TRBJ1-1; 9 bases map to TRBD1. This CDR3 has 16 residues. Germline lookup yields CDR1 SGHRS and CDR2 YFSETQ. V trimming: 3 bases; J trimming: 3 bases; junction bases outside the gene matches: 9. CDR3 sequence reads: CASSSNRDRVYTEAFF. The CDR3 DNA reads TGCGCCAGCAGCTCCAACCGGGACAGGGTTTACACTGAAGCTTTCTTT.

This chain links TRBV3-1 (or the pseudogene TRBV3-2) with TRBJ2-1, with 9 bases lining up with TRBD2. This CDR3 spans 20 amino acids. Germline CDR1 and CDR2: LGHDT and YNNKEL (reference sequence). V was clipped by 4 bases and J by 0 bases; unmatched bases: 16. CDR3 protein: CASSRHRPRGGLISYNEQFF. The DNA of the CDR3 is TGTGCCAGCAGCCGCCATCGGCCGCGGGGGGGCCTCATCTCCTACAATGAGCAGTTCTTC.

V usage is TRBV5-4 and J usage is TRBJ1-3, with TRBD1 matching over 7 bases. The V gene end was trimmed by 2 bases and the J gene end by 3 bases; junction bases not matched to a gene: 8. Looked up from germline, CDR1 is SGHNT and CDR2 is YYREEE (reference sequence). The CDR3 is 16 residues long. CDR3 in DNA: TGTGCCAGCAGCTTAACCGGGACAGTCTTTGGAAACACCATATATTTT. As protein: CASSLTGTVFGNTIYF.

The chain carries TRBV19 and TRBJ1-5, with D unclear. Germline-derived CDR1 and CDR2 are LNHDA and SQIVND (reference sequence). V lost 6 bases, J lost 2 bases, and 23 bases lay in between. The CDR3 is 18 amino acids. The CDR3 sequence: CASRRVGPRLVRNQPQHF. As DNA, the CDR3 is TGTGCCAGTAGGCGGGTCGGACCTCGGCTGGTCCGCAATCAGCCCCAGCATTTT.

This chain links TRBV27 with TRBJ2-7, with a weak D call TRBD1 (6 bases). With 5 bases removed from V and 3 bases from J, the gap between germline ends came to 8 bases. The CDR3 totals 12 residues. Germline CDR1 reads MNHEY; CDR2 reads SMNVEV (reference sequence). CDR3 nucleotides: TGTGCCAGCAGTCCGACAGGCTACGAGCAGTACTTC. It translates to CASSPTGYEQYF.

V usage is TRBV6-5 and J usage is TRBJ2-2; tentatively, D is TRBD2 (5 bases). V was shortened by 7 bases and J by 1 base, with 7 bases between the two germline ends. The germline CDR1 and CDR2 sequences are MNHEY and SVGAGI. The CDR3 totals 13 residues. The CDR3 loop is CASTRGNTGELFF. Written as DNA, the CDR3 is TGTGCCAGCACCCGGGGGAACACCGGGGAGCTGTTTTTT.

This clone was recorded only once. This chain uses TRBV6-2 or TRBV6-3 with TRBJ2-7, with 11 positions matching TRBD2. Trimming took 0 bases from V and 1 from J; bases not matched to a gene: 2. The CDR3 runs to 16 residues. Germline values: CDR1 MNHEY, CDR2 SVGEGT. The CDR3 is CASSYSTSGASYEQYF. The CDR3 nucleotides are TGTGCCAGCAGTTACTCGACTAGCGGGGCATCCTACGAGCAGTACTTC.

J is TRBJ2-7 and V is TRBV5-4; D perhaps matches TRBD1 (5 bases). The V gene's germline CDR1 is SGHNT and CDR2 YYREEE (reference sequence). The CDR3 extends over 13 amino acids. The V end was cut by 4 bases, the J end by 9 bases, with 17 bases between. CDR3 region: CASSLPGKQRQYF. CDR3 sequence (DNA): TGTGCCAGCAGCCTCCCAGGGAAACAGCGGCAGTACTTC.